This T cell receptor (beta chain) came from a study of T cells expressing NK-cell markers. In the study overall: One of the eight sequenced donors was seronegative, whereas the other seven were HCMV-seropositive.

Of note for this clonotype: Antigen unknown.

General study results and limits: The CD3+CD56-NKG2C+ fraction of a few donors was likewise dominated by these clonotypes. In a group of several donors, dominant NKG2C+ clonotypes represented roughly 1.0-8% of CD8+ T cells.

Germline lookup yields CDR1 SGHTA and CDR2 FQGTGA. The CDR3 has 13 amino acids. TCRdb reworked the 5' RACE reads into one entry per CDR3 protein, no DNA. This table lists roughly 420,000 distinct CDR3 sequences. The sequence derives from a woman aged 18-70 years in good health. This chain connects TRBV7-3 to TRBJ2-1. Source material: blood T cells: a sorted CD56 or NKG2C T cell subset, CD4+ or CD8+ T cells, or bulk PBMC T cells (not recorded which). CDR3 amino acids: CASSTHRETEQFF.